Presented here are 14 T cell receptor beta chains from one specimen sequenced in a study of T cell responses to AZD1222 COVID-19 vaccine. Using immunoSEQ multiplex PCR, the repertoire was profiled, and TCRdb retains in-frame clones only, with some absent. The repertoire includes more than 100,000 clones, roughly 85% of them detected once, and roughly 8.7% sits in the top ten. This specimen consisted of peripheral blood, obtained 28 days after the second dose of the MenACWY control vaccine. These receptors were obtained from an adult who received the MenACWY meningococcal vaccine as a control.

In DNA, the CDR3 is TGTGCCAGCAGCCAAGAACATTGGACCTACGAGCAGTACGTC. As protein: CASSQEHWTYEQYV. The chain recombines TRBV14 with TRBJ2-7; D unclear. V was trimmed by 0 bases and J by 2 bases, leaving 8 bases between them. Germline V CDR1 and CDR2: SGHDN, FVKESK. CDR3 size: 14 residues.

The sample holds many counts of this clone. The chain is built from TRBV5-4 and TRBJ2-7; 10 bases align to TRBD1. Germline loops: CDR1 SGHNT, CDR2 YYREEE (reference sequence). V lost 0 bases and J lost 3; bases outside the gene matches: 6. CDR3 length: 16 residues. CDR3 sequence (DNA): TGTGCCAGCAGCTTGGCCCAGACAGGGGGCTTCTACGAGCAGTACTTC. Translating it yields CASSLAQTGGFYEQYF.

The chain has TRBV3-1 (or the pseudogene TRBV3-2) and TRBJ1-5; D not resolved. With 1 base removed from V and 5 bases from J, the gap between germline ends came to 3 bases. The CDR3 runs to 12 residues. Germline values: CDR1 LGHDT, CDR2 YNNKEL (reference sequence). The CDR3 bases are TGTGCCAGCAGCCAAGGAGATCAGCCCCAGCATTTT. Protein product: CASSQGDQPQHF.

This clone was counted once. The chain joins TRBV9 to TRBJ2-5, with TRBD2 matching 8 bases. Germline CDR1 SGDLS, CDR2 YYNGEE. The CDR3 is 13 residues long. J lost 5 bases, V lost 3 bases, and 3 bases had no gene match. CDR3 sequence (DNA): TGTGCCAGCAGCGCCCGACTAGCGGAGACCCAGTACTTC. Protein product: CASSARLAETQYF. The entire variable domain, with the rest obtained from reference TRBV9 and TRBJ2-5, is as follows: DSGVTQTPKHLITATGQRVTLRCSPRSGDLSVYWYQQSLDQGLQFLIQYYNGEERAKGNILERFSAQQFPDLHSELNLSSLELGDSALYFCASSARLAETQYFGPGTRLLVL.

The CDR3 is CASSQTGGTDQPQHF. The CDR3 nucleotides are TGCGCCAGCAGCCAGACAGGGGGCACGGATCAGCCCCAGCATTTT. The chain links TRBV5-1 to TRBJ1-5; 10 bases are shared with TRBD1. With V trimmed by 4 bases and J by 5 bases, 6 bases remained unmatched. From germline, CDR1 is SGHRS and CDR2 YFSETQ. The CDR3 contains 15 residues.

The chain employs TRBV5-1 and TRBJ2-3, with TRBD2 as a possible D gene (6 bases). V lost 2 bases, J lost 4 bases, and 11 bases lay in between. The V gene's germline CDR1 is SGHRS and CDR2 YFSETQ. This CDR3 is 14 amino acids long. DNA of the CDR3: TGCGCCAGCAGCTTAAACGGCGGGGCAGATACGCAGTATTTT. Translated: CASSLNGGADTQYF.

V is TRBV6-1 and J is TRBJ1-2; the D is unclear. Deletions cut 1 base from V and 4 bases from J, with 7 bases between. CDR3 length equals 13 residues. Germline CDR1 MNHNS, CDR2 SASEGT. CDR3 nucleotides: TGTGCCAGCAGTGAAGGAGATTTCTATGGCTACACCTTC. This gives the protein CASSEGDFYGYTF.

The V call is TRBV7-6, the J call TRBJ1-1, with 7 positions matching TRBD1. This CDR3 comprises 15 residues. The ends lost 1 base at V and 6 bases at J; junction bases unmatched: 8. Germline lookup yields CDR1 SGHVS and CDR2 FNYEAQ. The CDR3 spells CASSLVLSGGSEAFF. The CDR3 region has the DNA TGTGCCAGCAGCTTAGTTCTCTCAGGGGGGTCTGAAGCTTTCTTT.

V is TRBV7-2 and J is TRBJ2-5; possible D gene TRBD1, 5 bases. V was cut by 4 bases and J by 5 bases, with 11 bases left in between. Germline CDR1 SGHTA, CDR2 FQGNSA. This CDR3 comprises 13 residues. CDR3 residues: CASSSRPGETQYF. The CDR3 region has the DNA TGTGCCAGCAGCTCTCGTCCAGGGGAGACCCAGTACTTC.

This rearrangement joins TRBV7-2 to TRBJ1-5, with a possible D match to TRBD1 (5 bases). Germline CDR1 reads SGHTA; CDR2 reads FQGNSA. The germline V and J ends were trimmed by 2 bases and 6 bases, with 23 bases remaining between them. The CDR3 length is 18 residues. CDR3 nucleotides: TGTGCCAGCAGCTTAAGTCCATTCCGGGGCAGAGGCGGTCAGCCCCAGCATTTT. Translation gives CASSLSPFRGRGGQPQHF.

V usage is TRBV12-5 and J usage is TRBJ1-5, with D tentatively TRBD1 (6 bases). CDR1 and CDR2 from the germline V gene are LGHNT and FRNRAP. This CDR3 spans 15 amino acids. V lost 1 base and J 7 bases, leaving 14 bases between the germline ends. The CDR3 loop reads CASGLGPNRDQPQHF. The CDR3 DNA sequence: TGTGCTAGTGGTTTGGGACCGAACAGGGACCAGCCCCAGCATTTT.

The table lists this clone with a few counts. The V and J genes are TRBV27 and TRBJ1-6; D is ambiguous. CDR1 and CDR2 (germline): MNHEY, SMNVEV (reference sequence). With 2 bases removed from V and 2 bases from J, the gap between germline ends came to 7 bases. The CDR3 sequence is 15 residues long. This chain's CDR3 is CASSLKWAYNSPLHF. The CDR3 DNA sequence: TGTGCCAGCAGTTTAAAGTGGGCCTATAATTCACCCCTCCACTTT.

The chain employs TRBV27 and TRBJ1-6; TRBD1 matches 7 bases. The CDR3 spans 13 residues. V shed 2 bases and J 10 bases; nucleotides not matched to a gene: 2. Germline-derived CDR1 and CDR2 are MNHEY and SMNVEV (reference sequence). In nucleotides, the CDR3 is TGTGCCAGCAGTTTAGAGACAGGGTCACCCCTCCACTTT. Residues: CASSLETGSPLHF.

CDR3 region: CASSLGPGAGNQPQHF. CDR3 DNA: TGTGCCAGCAGTTTAGGTCCAGGGGCCGGGAATCAGCCCCAGCATTTT. V and J are TRBV27 and TRBJ1-5, with D perhaps matching TRBD1 (6 bases). The CDR3 has 16 residues. Trimming shortened V by 2 bases and J by 4 bases, and 15 bases separated the two germline ends. Germline lookup yields CDR1 MNHEY and CDR2 SMNVEV (reference sequence).